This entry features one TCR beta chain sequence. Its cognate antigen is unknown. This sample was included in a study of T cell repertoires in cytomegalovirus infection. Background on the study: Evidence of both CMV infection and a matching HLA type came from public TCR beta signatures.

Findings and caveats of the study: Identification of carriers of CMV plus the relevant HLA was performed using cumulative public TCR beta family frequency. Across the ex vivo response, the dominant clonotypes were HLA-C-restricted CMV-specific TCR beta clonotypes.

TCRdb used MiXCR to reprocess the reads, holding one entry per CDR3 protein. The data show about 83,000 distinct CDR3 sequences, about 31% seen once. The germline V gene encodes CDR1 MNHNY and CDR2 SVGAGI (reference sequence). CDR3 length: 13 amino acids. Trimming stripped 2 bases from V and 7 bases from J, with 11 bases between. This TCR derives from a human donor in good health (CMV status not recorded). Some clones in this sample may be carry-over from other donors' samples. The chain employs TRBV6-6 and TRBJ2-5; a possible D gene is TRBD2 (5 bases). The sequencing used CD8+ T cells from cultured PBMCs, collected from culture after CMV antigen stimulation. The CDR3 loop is CASSYLYGGTQYF. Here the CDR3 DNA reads TGTGCCAGCAGTTACCTATACGGAGGGACCCAGTACTTC.